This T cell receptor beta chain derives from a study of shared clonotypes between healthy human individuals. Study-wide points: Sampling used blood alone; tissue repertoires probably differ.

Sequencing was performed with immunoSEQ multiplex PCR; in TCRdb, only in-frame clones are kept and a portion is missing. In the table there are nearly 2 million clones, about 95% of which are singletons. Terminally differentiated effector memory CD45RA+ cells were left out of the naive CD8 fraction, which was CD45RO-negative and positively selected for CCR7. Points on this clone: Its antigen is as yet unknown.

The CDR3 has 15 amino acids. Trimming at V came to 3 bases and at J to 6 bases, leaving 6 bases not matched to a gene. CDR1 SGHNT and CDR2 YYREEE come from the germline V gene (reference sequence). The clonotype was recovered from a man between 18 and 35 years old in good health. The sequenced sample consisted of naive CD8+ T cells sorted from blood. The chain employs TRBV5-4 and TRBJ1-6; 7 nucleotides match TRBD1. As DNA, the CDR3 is TGTGCCAGCAGCTCGGGACAGAACTTTAATTCACCCCTCCACTTT. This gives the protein CASSSGQNFNSPLHF.